A selection of T cell receptor beta chains follows, all from one sample in a study of Ad26.COV2.S vaccination and SARS-CoV-2 variants. Measured with immunoSEQ multiplex PCR; TCRdb has only the in-frame clones, and not every one. The sample yields over 400,000 clones, 92% seen once. Source: peripheral blood, taken in a trial of Ad26.COV2.S vaccine versus placebo. The receptors derive from a person aged 18-65 years who received the Ad26.COV2.S COVID-19 vaccine or a placebo. Both conserved end residues are part of each CDR3. D genes are given only for firm matches. Clone size is not always given. Where it is, it says once, few, many or a class for expanded clones.

TRBJ1-1	once	TRBV2	NA	TGTGCCAGCACCGTGAGGGTACCCTTTGAAGCTTTCTTT	CASTVRVPFEAFF
TRBJ1-1	NA	TRBV10-3	TRBD1	TGTGCCATCAGTGGACAGGGGCACACTGAAGCTTTCTTT	CAISGQGHTEAFF
TRBJ1-6	NA	TRBV28	NA	TGTGCCAGCACCAAAACCAGTGGGGTGGGGTCCTATAATTCACCCCTCCACTTT	CASTKTSGVGSYNSPLHF
TRBJ1-1	NA	TRBV25-1	NA	TGTGCCAGCAGTGAATCGGGCCTAACAGGAGAAGCTTTCTTT	CASSESGLTGEAFF
TRBJ1-5	NA	TRBV27	TRBD1	TGTGCCAGCAGCCATCAGGGGGAAAATCAGCCCCAGCATTTT	CASSHQGENQPQHF
TRBJ1-6	NA	TRBV12-3/TRBV12-4	NA	TGTGCCAGCAACAACATGGCCTATTCACCCCTCCACTTT	CASNNMAYSPLHF
TRBJ1-3	NA	TRBV4-3	TRBD1	TGCGCCAGCAGCCAAGTGGGACAGCTCTCTGGAAACACCATATATTTT	CASSQVGQLSGNTIYF
TRBJ1-2	NA	TRBV2	TRBD1	TGTGCCAGCAGGACCGGGACAGGGACATATGGCTACACCTTC	CASRTGTGTYGYTF
TRBJ1-2	NA	TRBV11-2	NA	TGTGCCAGCAGCCCGGGGTGGGGGGGCGATTATGGCTACACCTTC	CASSPGWGGDYGYTF
TRBJ2-2	once	TRBV5-1	NA	TGCGCCAGCAGCCTCGCACAGGGTTCAGGGACCGGGGAGCTGTTTTTT	CASSLAQGSGTGELFF
TRBJ1-6	once	TRBV4-3	NA	TGCGCCAGCAGCCAAGGTGGGAGAGAACATTCACCCCTCCACTTT	CASSQGGREHSPLHF
TRBJ2-3	once	TRBV7-9	NA	TGTGCCAGCAGCTTAGAGGGCAGGGCCACAGATACGCAGTATTTT	CASSLEGRATDTQYF
TRBJ2-3	once	TRBV6-5	TRBD1	TGTGCCAGCAGTTACGACAGGGGGCTCACAGATACGCAGTATTTT	CASSYDRGLTDTQYF
TRBJ1-1	once	TRBV6-5	NA	TGTGCCAGCAGTTATTTTGCGGAGAACACTGAAGCTTTCTTT	CASSYFAENTEAFF
TRBJ2-5	once	TRBV27	NA	TGTGCCAGCAGTTTAATTCAGGGGGGACAGACCCAGTACTTC	CASSLIQGGQTQYF
TRBJ1-2	NA	TRBV30	NA	TGTGCCTGGAGTCCAGACTCGAACAACTATGGCTACACCTTC	CAWSPDSNNYGYTF
TRBJ1-2	NA	TRBV24-1	NA	TGTGCCACGCAGGGACACCGCGGTGGCTACACCTTC	CATQGHRGGYTF
TRBJ2-1	NA	TRBV5-4	NA	TGTGCCAGCAGCCCTGGTGCTAGGGGGGATTACAATGAGCAGTTCTTC	CASSPGARGDYNEQFF
TRBJ1-2	NA	TRBV30	TRBD1	TGTGCCTGGAGTGTTAAGGCGGGACAGGGAAACTATGGCTACACCTTC	CAWSVKAGQGNYGYTF
TRBJ2-5	NA	TRBV10-1	NA	TGCGCCAGCAGTACCCCCCCTCTAGTGCGAGAGACCCAGTACTTC	CASSTPPLVRETQYF
TRBJ2-6	NA	TRBV4-1	NA	TGCGCCAGCAGCCAAGGCGGTGGGGGTTACATTACCTCTGGGGCCAACGTCCTGACTTTC	CASSQGGGGYITSGANVLTF
TRBJ2-5	NA	TRBV30	TRBD1	TGTGCCTGGAGCCTCGACAGGGTGGAGACCCAGTACTTC	CAWSLDRVETQYF
TRBJ2-6	once	TRBV7-6	NA	TGTGCCAGCAGCTTAGACCCGGGCTCTGGGGCCAACGTCCTGACTTTC	CASSLDPGSGANVLTF
TRBJ2-2	NA	TRBV18	TRBD1	TGTGCCAGCTCACCAGTTACAGGGGAGCCCGGGGAGCTGTTTTTT	CASSPVTGEPGELFF
TRBJ2-5	NA	TRBV7-9	TRBD1	TGTGCCAGCAGCTCAAGCCCGGGACAGCAAGAGACCCAGTACTTC	CASSSSPGQQETQYF
TRBJ1-1	NA	TRBV7-2	TRBD1	TGTGCCAGCACACTGACAGGGATGCACACTGAAGCTTTCTTT	CASTLTGMHTEAFF
TRBJ2-7	NA	TRBV5-1	NA	TGCGCCAGCAGCTGGGAAAGGGGCGGGCCGGGGGACGAGCAGTACTTC	CASSWERGGPGDEQYF
TRBJ2-5	NA	TRBV5-6	NA	TGTGCCAGCAGCTTTGTCCGGGTGTTAGGGGCCCACCAAGAGACCCAGTACTTC	CASSFVRVLGAHQETQYF
TRBJ2-5	NA	TRBV19	TRBD1	TGTGCCACCTCCTCACGGACAGGGGGGAAAGAGACCCAGTACTTC	CATSSRTGGKETQYF
TRBJ1-3	NA	TRBV30	NA	TGTGCCTGGAGCCAGGGGTTAGGATCTGGAAACACCATATATTTT	CAWSQGLGSGNTIYF
TRBJ2-1	NA	TRBV6-5	NA	TGTGCCAGCAGGAAGACAGGAGCCCCAGAGCAGTTCTTC	CASRKTGAPEQFF
TRBJ1-5	NA	TRBV19	NA	TGTGCCAGTAGGTACCGGCAACAGGTAACCGGAAATCAGCCCCAGCATTTT	CASRYRQQVTGNQPQHF
TRBJ2-4	NA	TRBV5-1	TRBD1	TGCGCCAGCAGCTTTGCCGGGACAGGGCTCAAAAACATTCAGTACTTC	CASSFAGTGLKNIQYF
TRBJ2-7	NA	TRBV30	NA	TGTGCCTGGAGTGTCGAGTTAGGTAGGACGCCAAACGAGCAGTACTTC	CAWSVELGRTPNEQYF
TRBJ2-3	NA	TRBV7-2	TRBD2	TGTGCCAGCAGCTTAGTACCGGGACTAGCGGGGGCAGATACGCAGTATTTT	CASSLVPGLAGADTQYF
TRBJ2-1	NA	TRBV10-3	TRBD1	TGTGCCATCAGTCTTACCGGGACAGGGATGAATGAGCAGTTCTTC	CAISLTGTGMNEQFF
TRBJ1-5	NA	TRBV10-3	NA	TGTGCCATCAGTCGGGACCTCAATCAGCCCCAGCATTTT	CAISRDLNQPQHF
TRBJ2-5	once	TRBV10-3	TRBD2	TGTGCCATCAGTGGCCAGACTAGCGGGGGAAACCTCCAAGAGACCCAGTACTTC	CAISGQTSGGNLQETQYF
TRBJ2-1	NA	TRBV6-5	TRBD2	TGTGCCGATCCTAATAGCGGGGGACTTCACAATGAGCAGTTCTTC	CADPNSGGLHNEQFF
TRBJ1-1	NA	TRBV13	NA	TGTGCCAGCAGCTTAGCAGGCCGTGTAGTCACTGAAGCTTTCTTT	CASSLAGRVVTEAFF
TRBJ1-2	once	TRBV19	NA	TGTGCCAGTACGCAGTGGCCGGGCTATGGCTACACCTTC	CASTQWPGYGYTF
TRBJ2-1	NA	TRBV4-3	NA	TGCGCCAGCAGCCGAGATCCGGGACAACTAAACAATGAGCAGTTCTTC	CASSRDPGQLNNEQFF
TRBJ2-7	NA	TRBV25-1	NA	TGTGCCAGCAGTGTCTATGGGGGGCGGGGTGCTGGAGAGCAGTACTTC	CASSVYGGRGAGEQYF
TRBJ1-2	NA	TRBV28	NA	TGTGCCAGCAGTTCGTCAGGGTCCTATGGCTACACCTTC	CASSSSGSYGYTF
TRBJ1-1	NA	TRBV5-1	NA	TGCGCCAGCAGCCTTTCAACCAGGGTCGGCACTGAAGCTTTCTTT	CASSLSTRVGTEAFF
TRBJ1-6	few	TRBV27	TRBD1	TGTGCCAGCAGTTCCAGGACAGGGAGTTTTTCACCCCTCCACTTT	CASSSRTGSFSPLHF
TRBJ2-5	NA	TRBV7-2	NA	TGTGCCAGCAGCTTTGGACAGCAAGAGACCCAGTACTTC	CASSFGQQETQYF
TRBJ1-5	NA	TRBV5-8	NA	TGTGCCAGCAGACAATATGGGGGACTAAACCAGCCCCAGCATTTT	CASRQYGGLNQPQHF
TRBJ1-4	NA	TRBV4-3	TRBD1	TGCGCCAGCAGTCCGGTCACACAGGGGTTGACTAATGAAAAACTGTTTTTT	CASSPVTQGLTNEKLFF
TRBJ2-1	NA	TRBV20-1	TRBD2	TGCAGTGCTAGTTCTAGGGGTAGCGGGTCCTATTACAATGAGCAGTTCTTC	CSASSRGSGSYYNEQFF
TRBJ1-6	NA	TRBV7-8	NA	TGTGCCAGCAGCCGCCGGGACATCTCCTATAATTCACCCCTCCACTTT	CASSRRDISYNSPLHF
TRBJ1-5	NA	TRBV19	NA	TGTGCCAGTAGTGGAAGGGACGGCTATAGCAATCAGCCCCAGCATTTT	CASSGRDGYSNQPQHF
TRBJ1-1	NA	TRBV6-5	NA	TGTGCCACCACCTTCTCGGGGAACACTGAAGCTTTCTTT	CATTFSGNTEAFF
TRBJ2-1	NA	TRBV5-4	TRBD2	TGTGCCAGCAGCCCCCTTCTACTAGCGGGCCTTTCCAGCTCCTACAATGAGCAGTTCTTC	CASSPLLLAGLSSSYNEQFF
TRBJ2-2	NA	TRBV5-4	TRBD1	TGTGCCAGCAGCTTGAATCTCCTGACAGGGGTTACCGGGGAGCTGTTTTTT	CASSLNLLTGVTGELFF
TRBJ2-1	NA	TRBV2	NA	TGTGCCAGCAGTGAAGAGTCCCTAGCACTTTACAATGAGCAGTTCTTC	CASSEESLALYNEQFF